Listed here are 24 T cell receptor beta chains from one sample, sequenced in a study of T cells after posttransplantation cyclophosphamide (dated by TCRdb to 2015 to 2016). The sample's treatment or condition, from its label and the paper: high-dose cyclophosphamide on days +3 and +4 as single-agent GVHD prophylaxis. Patients in the PTCy group got busulfan and fludarabine conditioning, a marrow graft from a related or unrelated donor, and cyclophosphamide on days +3 and +4. The library was generated by the immunoSEQ multiplex PCR assay. The table comes from immuneACCESS by way of TCRdb, which keeps in-frame sequences with V and J called. Part of the clones is missing from these tables; in studies checked, under half for an unresolved V gene and the rest for unknown reasons. This sample holds around 26,000 clones in total, without any singletons. The ten largest clones capture less than 2% of the sample.

Sequences were derived from PBMCs, sampled after allogeneic stem cell transplant with posttransplant cyclophosphamide. Receptors were obtained from a male patient aged 18 to 29 who received an allogeneic stem cell transplant from a related donor, was CMV-positive, and had no GVHD. Following a transplant, a fraction of the T cells may be traceable to the graft donor.

The table lists this clone with many counts. The gene calls are TRBV19 and TRBJ2-1; 15 nucleotides line up with TRBD2. With V trimmed by 5 bases and J by 5 bases, 1 base remained unmatched. This CDR3 has 15 amino acids. The germline V gene has CDR1 LNHDA and CDR2 SQIVND (reference sequence). The CDR3 here is CASSWTSGGDNEQFF. In DNA, the CDR3 is TGTGCCAGTAGTTGGACTAGCGGGGGGGACAATGAGCAGTTCTTC.

There are many counts of this clone. This chain uses TRBV29-1 with TRBJ2-7; maybe TRBD2 (6 bases). The CDR3 has 13 residues. V was pared by 7 bases and J by 2 bases, with 15 bases between. Germline loops: CDR1 SQVTM, CDR2 ANQGSEA. The CDR3 DNA follows: TGCAGCGCCGACCTAGGCGGGACCTACGAGCAGTACTTC. This encodes CSADLGGTYEQYF.

In its sample, this clone was seen many times. The CDR3 DNA follows: TGTGCCAGCAGGGAAACAGGGGGGCGGGAGACCCAGTACTTC. It encodes CASRETGGRETQYF. V gene TRBV27 combines with J gene TRBJ2-5, with 8 bases identical to TRBD1. Germline assignment: CDR1 MNHEY and CDR2 SMNVEV (reference sequence). V was clipped by 6 bases and J by 5 bases; unmatched bases: 8. The CDR3 has 14 residues.

This clone was counted many times. The chain recombines TRBV4-1 with TRBJ1-2; the D gene is possibly TRBD1 (6 bases). Trimming left V 0 bases short and J 6 bases short, with 14 bases between. Looked up from germline, CDR1 is MGHRA and CDR2 is YSYEKL. This CDR3 contains 15 residues. The CDR3 sequence is CASSQDEQGWNGYTF. The CDR3 region has the DNA TGCGCCAGCAGCCAAGACGAACAGGGTTGGAATGGCTACACCTTC.

This clone was counted at least ten times. The chain is built from TRBV6-5 and TRBJ1-6; 7 positions match TRBD1. Unmatched junction bases numbered 5, after V lost 2 bases and J lost 7 bases. The germline V gene encodes CDR1 MNHEY and CDR2 SVGAGI. This CDR3 is 15 amino acids long. The CDR3 reads CASSYKGQINSPLHF. In DNA form, the CDR3 reads TGTGCCAGCAGTTACAAGGGACAGATCAATTCACCCCTCCACTTT.

This clone was detected ten times or more. This rearrangement joins TRBV4-3 to TRBJ2-7, with TRBD1 identical over 8 bases. J was trimmed by 3 bases and V by 0 bases; bases with no gene match: 7. Germline CDR1 reads LGHNA; CDR2 reads YSLEER. This CDR3 comprises 16 residues. The DNA of the CDR3 is TGCGCCAGCAGCCAAGAGCTGGGACAGGCCTACTACGAGCAGTACTTC. Its protein is CASSQELGQAYYEQYF.

This clone was counted ten times or more. The chain combines TRBV5-1 with TRBJ1-1; 7 bases line up with TRBD1. From germline, CDR1 is SGHRS and CDR2 YFSETQ. The CDR3 length is 13 residues. V was clipped by 2 bases and J by 3 bases; unmatched bases: 1. CDR3 region: CASSFTGDTEAFF. The DNA of the CDR3 is TGCGCCAGCAGCTTCACAGGGGACACTGAAGCTTTCTTT.

This clone was observed many times. The chain couples TRBV6-5 to TRBJ2-2; 7 bases align to TRBD1. The junction had 7 bases not matched to a gene; V was cut back by 6 bases and J by 3 bases. Germline CDR1 reads MNHEY; CDR2 reads SVGAGI. The CDR3 is 15 amino acids. CDR3 sequence (DNA): TGTGCCAGCAGAATTAACAGGGGCCACACCGGGGAGCTGTTTTTT. This gives the protein CASRINRGHTGELFF.

This clone has a count of ten or more. V usage is TRBV28 and J usage is TRBJ1-5; D unclear. V was shortened by 1 base and J by 1 base, with 8 bases between the two germline ends. The CDR3 is 15 amino acids. Germline lookup yields CDR1 MDHEN and CDR2 SYDVKM. CDR3 sequence (DNA): TGTGCCAGCAGTTTATATTCTGTAAGCAATCAGCCCCAGCATTTT. Amino acid sequence: CASSLYSVSNQPQHF.

This clone was seen repeatedly, ten times or more. The chain uses TRBV5-1 and TRBJ2-5; D perhaps matches TRBD2 (5 bases). This CDR3 is 16 amino acids long. Germline V gives CDR1 SGHRS, CDR2 YFSETQ. V was shortened by 4 bases and J by 5 bases, with 21 bases between the two germline ends. The CDR3 loop reads CASSPGLGVTLETQYF. The CDR3 region has the DNA TGCGCCAGCAGCCCCGGACTCGGGGTGACTTTGGAGACCCAGTACTTC.

This clone was counted ten times or more. This sequence joins TRBV19 and TRBJ2-1; D uncertain. This CDR3 spans 11 amino acids. The ends were cut back, 2 bases at V and 10 bases at J, with 6 bases in the middle. CDR1 is LNHDA, CDR2 SQIVND, per germline (reference sequence). DNA for the CDR3: TGTGCCAGTAGTATAAGCGAAGAGCAGTTCTTC. This gives the protein CASSISEEQFF.

This clone was observed at least ten times. The chain uses TRBV4-1 and TRBJ1-5; TRBD1 matches at 9 bases. Germline values: CDR1 MGHRA, CDR2 YSYEKL. V lost 2 bases, J lost 8 bases, and 10 bases stayed unmatched. The CDR3 runs 16 residues. CDR3 in amino acids: CASSQTGTGRLEPQHF. Here the CDR3 DNA reads TGCGCCAGCAGCCAAACCGGGACAGGGAGATTGGAGCCCCAGCATTTT.

This clone was detected ten times or more. This chain links TRBV5-4 with TRBJ2-7, with no clear D. This CDR3 comprises 14 residues. V was trimmed by 1 base and J by 5 bases, leaving 13 bases between them. CDR1 SGHNT and CDR2 YYREEE come from the germline V gene (reference sequence). CDR3 region: CASSLQGGLNEQYF. CDR3 coding DNA: TGTGCCAGCAGCTTGCAAGGCGGATTAAACGAGCAGTACTTC. Filled out from reference TRBV5-4 and TRBJ2-7, the complete variable domain reads ETGVTQSPTHLIKTRGQQVTLRCSSQSGHNTVSWYQQALGQGPQFIFQYYREEENGRGNFPPRFSGLQFPNYSSELNVNALELDDSALYLCASSLQGGLNEQYFGPGTRLTVT.

This clone was seen at least ten times. This chain uses TRBV6-6 with TRBJ2-1, with 10 nucleotides matching TRBD2. V trimming: 4 bases; J trimming: 6 bases; junction bases outside the gene matches: 6. Germline lookup yields CDR1 MNHNY and CDR2 SVGAGI (reference sequence). The length of the CDR3 is 15 residues. The CDR3 is CASSSLAGMGNEQFF. The CDR3, as DNA: TGTGCCAGCAGTTCACTAGCGGGAATGGGCAATGAGCAGTTCTTC.

At least ten counts were recorded for this clone. The J gene is TRBJ1-4, the V gene TRBV4-1, with TRBD1 matching over 7 bases. Losses at the gene ends were 1 base for V and 0 bases for J; bases not matched to a gene: 5. Germline CDR1 is MGHRA and CDR2 is YSYEKL. This CDR3 is built from 17 residues. This CDR3 is CASSQVGRGATNEKLFF. CDR3 DNA sequence: TGCGCCAGCAGCCAAGTTGGCAGGGGGGCAACTAATGAAAAACTGTTTTTT.

This clone was seen at least ten times. The chain joins TRBV4-1 to TRBJ2-1, with D perhaps matching TRBD2 (5 bases). Germline CDR1 reads MGHRA; CDR2 reads YSYEKL. This CDR3 region has 17 residues. V was shortened by 2 bases and J by 0 bases, with 14 bases between the two germline ends. CDR3 region: CASSQFRGRNSYNEQFF. The CDR3 coding sequence is TGCGCCAGCAGCCAATTCCGCGGGCGAAACTCCTACAATGAGCAGTTCTTC.

Many counts were recorded for this clone. The chain employs TRBV4-1 and TRBJ2-1; TRBD2 matches 12 bases. Trimming removed 1 base from V and 3 bases from J; junction bases left unmatched: 7. The germline V gene encodes CDR1 MGHRA and CDR2 YSYEKL. The CDR3 contains 18 residues. As DNA, the CDR3 is TGCGCCAGCAGCCAAGGGCTAGCGGGAGGGCCTGGCTACAATGAGCAGTTCTTC. Translation gives CASSQGLAGGPGYNEQFF.

This clone was found a few times. V gene TRBV14 combines with J gene TRBJ2-5; D gene unclear. Germline V gene data show CDR1 as SGHDN and CDR2 as FVKESK. This CDR3 comprises 15 residues. Trimming cost V 0 bases and J 5 bases, with 13 bases left between them. CDR3 residues: CASSQDYRWRETQYF. The CDR3 nucleotides are TGTGCCAGCAGCCAAGATTACAGATGGCGCGAGACCCAGTACTTC.

This clone came up a few times. This chain uses TRBV6-5 with TRBJ1-1; D perhaps matches TRBD1 (5 bases). From germline, CDR1 is MNHEY and CDR2 SVGAGI. This CDR3 is built from 14 residues. V lost 7 bases and J 1 base, leaving 13 bases between the germline ends. The CDR3 region has the DNA TGTGCCAGCATCCTCCAGGGTTCGAACACTGAAGCTTTCTTT. It yields the protein CASILQGSNTEAFF.

This clone was found many times. This chain joins TRBV4-2 and TRBJ1-1, with 8 bases identical to TRBD1. The V gene end was trimmed by 2 bases and the J gene end by 1 base; junction bases not matched to a gene: 6. This CDR3 spans 16 amino acids. Germline V gene sequence: CDR1 LGHNA, CDR2 YNFKEQ. The CDR3 region is CASSQYWTGRNTEAFF. The CDR3 bases are TGTGCCAGCAGCCAATATTGGACAGGGAGGAACACTGAAGCTTTCTTT.

The table lists this clone with many counts. V usage is TRBV19 and J usage is TRBJ1-1; D unresolved. The germline gives CDR1 LNHDA, CDR2 SQIVND (reference sequence). V lost 1 base to trimming and J lost 11 bases, with 14 bases between them. The CDR3 has 13 residues. The CDR3 bases are TGTGCCAGTAGTATAGTGAATGAGGTTGGCGCTTTCTTT. It yields the protein CASSIVNEVGAFF.

This clone was seen repeatedly, ten times or more. The chain uses TRBV6-1 and TRBJ2-7; 8 nucleotides line up with TRBD2. The germline V gene encodes CDR1 MNHNS and CDR2 SASEGT. The CDR3 has 15 residues. V was pared by 0 bases and J by 3 bases, with 4 bases of the junction left unmatched. CDR3 loop: CASSEAPGTSYEQYF. The CDR3 bases are TGTGCCAGCAGTGAAGCCCCCGGGACTAGCTACGAGCAGTACTTC.

This clone was counted at least ten times. This sequence joins TRBV19 and TRBJ1-4; TRBD1 might be the D (6 bases). The CDR3 totals 16 residues. The V gene's germline CDR1 is LNHDA and CDR2 SQIVND (reference sequence). Trimming removed 5 bases at V and 6 bases at J, with 19 bases between. CDR3 sequence (DNA): TGTGCCAGTAGTCTTCAGGGACAAGTCATCGATGAAAAACTGTTTTTT. This sequence encodes CASSLQGQVIDEKLFF.

There are many counts of this clone. The chain combines TRBV5-1 with TRBJ2-3, with 8 bases that match TRBD2. The junction had 8 bases not matched to a gene; V was cut back by 4 bases and J by 1 base. This CDR3 has 16 residues. CDR1 is SGHRS and CDR2 is YFSETQ in the germline V gene. CDR3: CASSARLARRTDTQYF. The CDR3 DNA reads TGCGCCAGCAGCGCCCGACTAGCGCGGCGCACAGATACGCAGTATTTT. Variable domain in full (rest from reference TRBV5-1 and TRBJ2-3): KAGVTQTPRYLIKTRGQQVTLSCSPISGHRSVSWYQQTPGQGLQFLFEYFSETQRNKGNFPGRFSGRQFSNSRSEMNVSTLELGDSALYLCASSARLARRTDTQYFGPGTRLTVL.